Listed below are T cell receptor beta chains from one sample, sequenced in a study of blood T cell repertoires in COVID-19. Only in-frame clones appear in the TCRdb table, and some are missing; sequencing was by immunoSEQ multiplex PCR. The repertoire holds about 190,000 clones, with about 91% as singletons. Sequencing was carried out using peripheral blood. These receptors came from a woman between 25 and 40 years old with acute or convalescent COVID-19. Each CDR3 is given with its conserved first and last residue. D genes are given only for firm matches. Only part of the rows carry a size: once, few, many, or a class if the clone is expanded.

TRBV28	TRBJ1-2	.	.	TGTGCCCCCGGGGGGAATTTAAGGAGTAACTATGGCTACACCTTC	CAPGGNLRSNYGYTF
TRBV3-1/TRBV3-2	TRBJ2-5	.	.	TGTGCCAGCAGCCAAGAGTGGCAGAACCGGGGGACCCAGTACTTC	CASSQEWQNRGTQYF
TRBV19	TRBJ1-5	TRBD1	.	TGTGCCAGTAGTACGACAGGGAGCAATCAGCCCCAGCATTTT	CASSTTGSNQPQHF
TRBV5-1	TRBJ1-4	TRBD1	.	TGCGCCAGCAGCCCAGGACAGGGTCCGGATGAAAAACTGTTTTTT	CASSPGQGPDEKLFF
TRBV11-1	TRBJ2-2	.	.	TGTGCCAGCAGCTTAGCGCCCGAGACCGGGGAGCTGTTTTTT	CASSLAPETGELFF
TRBV2	TRBJ1-5	.	.	TGTGCCAGCGCTGACAGTTACAATCAGCCCCAGCATTTT	CASADSYNQPQHF
TRBV29-1	TRBJ2-1	TRBD2	.	TGCAGGGCCGGGACTAGCCTATACAATGAGCAGTTCTTC	CRAGTSLYNEQFF
TRBV2	TRBJ1-5	TRBD1	.	TGTGCCAGCAGGGGGACAGCTAGCAATCAGCCCCAGCATTTT	CASRGTASNQPQHF
TRBV15	TRBJ2-5	TRBD1	.	TGTGCCACCAGCAGATCCGCAGGGGGATGGGAGACCCAGTACTTC	CATSRSAGGWETQYF
TRBV27	TRBJ2-7	TRBD2	.	TGTGCCAGCAGTCCAAGTAGCGGGAGGGGCGAGCAGTACTTC	CASSPSSGRGEQYF
TRBV5-6	TRBJ1-3	.	.	TGTGCCAGCAGCCCCGCGACAGGATCTGGAAACACCATATATTTT	CASSPATGSGNTIYF
TRBV15	TRBJ2-3	TRBD2	.	TGTGCCACCAGCAGAGACCTAGCGGGAGGCTTCACAGATACGCAGTATTTT	CATSRDLAGGFTDTQYF
TRBV7-9	TRBJ2-7	.	.	TGTGCCAGCAGCTTATCGGGGGGCCGCGAGCAGTACTTC	CASSLSGGREQYF
TRBV7-7	TRBJ2-5	TRBD1	.	TGTGCTAGCAGCTTTGGACAGGCAGGGACCCAGTACTTC	CASSFGQAGTQYF
TRBV16	TRBJ1-1	.	.	TGTGCCAGCAGCTTCGAAGGGGGGAACACTGAAGCTTTCTTT	CASSFEGGNTEAFF
TRBV28	TRBJ1-5	.	once	TGTGCCAGCGGATTACCGGGGAATAGCAATCAGCCCCAGCATTTT	CASGLPGNSNQPQHF
TRBV11-2	TRBJ2-7	.	once	TGTGCCAGCAGCTCCTGGGGGAGGGAGCAGTACTTC	CASSSWGREQYF
TRBV6-1	TRBJ2-1	.	.	TGTGCCAGCAGTGAAGACCACCGGTACAATGAGCAGTTCTTC	CASSEDHRYNEQFF
TRBV12-5	TRBJ2-1	.	.	TGTGCTAGTGGCGATGTATCGGAGAATGAGCAGTTCTTC	CASGDVSENEQFF
TRBV2	TRBJ1-1	.	few	TGTGCCAGCAGTGTTGGGGGGTTCTACACTGAAGCTTTCTTT	CASSVGGFYTEAFF
TRBV13	TRBJ2-6	.	.	TGTGCCAGCAGCTCCGGAGGGGTCCTGACTTTC	CASSSGGVLTF
TRBV19	TRBJ2-7	.	.	TGTGCCAGTAGTGCCCAGCGGGCCCCTCTCGAGCAGTACTTC	CASSAQRAPLEQYF
TRBV6-2/TRBV6-3	TRBJ2-3	.	.	TGTGCCAGCAGCGAGCTTCTCCCACCAGATACGCAGTATTTT	CASSELLPPDTQYF
TRBV18	TRBJ1-4	.	.	TGTGCCAGCTCACCACCCGGGAGGGAAAAACTGTTTTTT	CASSPPGREKLFF
TRBV19	TRBJ1-5	.	.	TGTGCCAGTAGCCGCCTAGACAATCAGCCCCAGCATTTT	CASSRLDNQPQHF
TRBV11-2	TRBJ1-4	.	.	TGTGCCAGCAGCCCAGCGCAGGGGTATGAAAAACTGTTTTTT	CASSPAQGYEKLFF
TRBV5-1	TRBJ2-2	.	.	TGCGCCAGCAGCCTTTGGTCCTCCGGTACCGGGGAGCTGTTTTTT	CASSLWSSGTGELFF
TRBV20-1	TRBJ2-3	.	.	TGCAGTGCTAGTTCTTTTCGGGCAGATACGCAGTATTTT	CSASSFRADTQYF